This T cell receptor beta chain comes out of a study of Ad26.COV2.S vaccination and SARS-CoV-2 variants. Clones were read by immunoSEQ multiplex PCR, and TCRdb kept only the in-frame ones, dropping some. The sample yields a few hundred thousand clones, roughly 91% seen once. The treatment was: about 20 received Ad26.COV2.S at low or high dose, single or two shots; roughly five received placebo; per-sample allocation not given. The study sampled participants on day 63 after the first vaccine or placebo injection. This clone was detected a few times. The CDR3 is made up of 14 amino acids. The V and J ends lost 1 base and 4 bases respectively, with 6 bases between them. CDR1 and CDR2 from the germline V gene are SGHNT and YYREEE (reference sequence).

The sample here was peripheral blood, taken in a trial of Ad26.COV2.S vaccine versus placebo. The TCR originated in a person between 18 and 65 years old who received the Ad26.COV2.S COVID-19 vaccine or a placebo. V is TRBV5-4 and J is TRBJ1-6; D ambiguous. The CDR3 DNA follows: TGTGCCAGCAGCTTGTCAGCTTATAATTCACCCCTCCACTTT. It encodes CASSLSAYNSPLHF.